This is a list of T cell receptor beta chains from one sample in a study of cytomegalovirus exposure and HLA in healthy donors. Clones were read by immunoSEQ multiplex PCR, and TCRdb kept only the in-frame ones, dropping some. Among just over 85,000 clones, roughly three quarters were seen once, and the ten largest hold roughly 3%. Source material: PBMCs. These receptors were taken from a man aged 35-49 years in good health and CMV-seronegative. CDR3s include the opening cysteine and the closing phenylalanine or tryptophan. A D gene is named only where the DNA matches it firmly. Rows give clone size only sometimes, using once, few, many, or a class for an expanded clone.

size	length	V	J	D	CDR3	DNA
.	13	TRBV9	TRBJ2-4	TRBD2	CASTGEGGNIQYF	TGTGCCAGCACTGGTGAGGGAGGGAACATTCAGTACTTC
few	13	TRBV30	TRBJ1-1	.	CAWSVGVNTEAFF	TGTGCCTGGAGTGTAGGGGTGAACACTGAAGCTTTCTTT
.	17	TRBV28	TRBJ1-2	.	CASSSPPGTWNNYGYTF	TGTGCCAGCAGTTCCCCCCCCGGGACATGGAATAACTATGGCTACACCTTC
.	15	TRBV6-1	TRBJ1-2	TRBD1	CASSVQGRRGYGYTF	TGTGCCAGCAGCGTACAGGGGAGGAGGGGCTATGGCTACACCTTC
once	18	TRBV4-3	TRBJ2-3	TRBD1	CASSQDIYAQGATHTQYF	TGCGCCAGCAGCCAAGACATCTATGCGCAGGGGGCGACTCATACGCAGTATTTT
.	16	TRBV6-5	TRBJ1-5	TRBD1	CASSYRGTGSNQPQHF	TGTGCCAGCAGTTACAGGGGGACAGGTTCAAATCAGCCCCAGCATTTT
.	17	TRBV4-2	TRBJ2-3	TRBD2	CASSHSSGGSSTDTQYF	TGTGCCAGCAGCCATTCTAGCGGGGGATCTAGCACAGATACGCAGTATTTT
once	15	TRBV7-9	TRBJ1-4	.	CASSLVPRSDEKLFF	TGTGCCAGCAGCTTAGTCCCCCGGTCGGATGAAAAACTGTTTTTT
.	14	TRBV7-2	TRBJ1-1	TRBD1	CASGRQGGNTEAFF	TGTGCCAGCGGTCGACAGGGGGGGAACACTGAAGCTTTCTTT
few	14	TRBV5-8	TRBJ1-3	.	CAGTSGNSGNTIYF	TGTGCCGGAACAAGCGGCAACTCTGGAAACACCATATATTTT
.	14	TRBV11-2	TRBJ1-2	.	CASRQDTNNYGYTF	TGTGCCAGCAGGCAGGACACCAATAACTATGGCTACACCTTC
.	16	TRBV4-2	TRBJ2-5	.	CASSHTPDRFEETQYF	TGTGCCAGCAGCCACACCCCGGACAGATTTGAAGAGACCCAGTACTTC
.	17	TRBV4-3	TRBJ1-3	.	CASSQDWGGKFRNTIYF	TGCGCCAGCAGCCAAGATTGGGGGGGTAAATTCAGAAACACCATATATTTT
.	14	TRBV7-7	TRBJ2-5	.	CASSLLGARETQYF	TGTGCCAGCAGCTTACTTGGTGCCCGGGAGACCCAGTACTTC
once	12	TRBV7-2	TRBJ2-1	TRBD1	CASSIDRGRQFF	TGTGCCAGCAGCATCGACAGGGGACGGCAGTTCTTC
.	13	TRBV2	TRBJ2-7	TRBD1	CASRRTGANEQYF	TGTGCCAGCAGACGGACAGGGGCCAACGAGCAGTACTTC
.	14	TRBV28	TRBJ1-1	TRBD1	CASTTHPDRGQAFF	TGTGCCAGCACTACTCACCCGGACAGGGGGCAAGCTTTCTTT
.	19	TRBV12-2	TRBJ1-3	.	CASRLDSWAGVTSGNTIYF	TGTGCAAGTCGCTTAGACTCGTGGGCAGGGGTAACCTCTGGAAACACCATATATTTT
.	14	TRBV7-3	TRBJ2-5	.	CASSLNAGGETQYF	TGTGCCAGCAGCTTAAATGCGGGTGGGGAGACCCAGTACTTC
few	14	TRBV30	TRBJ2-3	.	CASAAISLTDTQYF	TGTGCCTCCGCAGCGATCAGCCTCACAGATACGCAGTATTTT
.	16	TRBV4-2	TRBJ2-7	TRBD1	CASSQDGTGGSYEQYF	TGTGCCAGCAGCCAAGATGGGACAGGGGGCTCCTACGAGCAGTACTTC
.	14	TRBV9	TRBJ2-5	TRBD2	CASNGLGETETQYF	TGTGCCAGCAATGGACTAGGGGAGACGGAGACCCAGTACTTC
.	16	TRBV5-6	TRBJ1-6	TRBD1	CASSWGTGSTGSPLHF	TGTGCCAGCAGCTGGGGGACAGGGTCGACTGGGTCACCCCTCCACTTT
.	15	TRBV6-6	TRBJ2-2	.	CASRPQGRYTGELFF	TGTGCCAGCAGACCACAGGGCAGGTACACCGGGGAGCTGTTTTTT
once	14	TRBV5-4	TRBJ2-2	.	CATARTSTTGELFF	TGTGCCACCGCTAGGACTTCCACCACCGGGGAGCTGTTTTTT
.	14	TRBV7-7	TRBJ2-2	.	CASSDSRGSGELFF	TGTGCCAGCAGCGACTCCAGGGGTTCCGGGGAGCTGTTTTTT
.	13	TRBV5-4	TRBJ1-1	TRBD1	CAGTAHRGGEAFF	TGTGCCGGCACCGCCCACAGGGGTGGTGAAGCTTTCTTT
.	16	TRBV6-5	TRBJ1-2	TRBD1	CASSYSIGTDYSGYTF	TGTGCCAGCAGTTACTCGATAGGGACAGACTATTCTGGCTACACCTTC